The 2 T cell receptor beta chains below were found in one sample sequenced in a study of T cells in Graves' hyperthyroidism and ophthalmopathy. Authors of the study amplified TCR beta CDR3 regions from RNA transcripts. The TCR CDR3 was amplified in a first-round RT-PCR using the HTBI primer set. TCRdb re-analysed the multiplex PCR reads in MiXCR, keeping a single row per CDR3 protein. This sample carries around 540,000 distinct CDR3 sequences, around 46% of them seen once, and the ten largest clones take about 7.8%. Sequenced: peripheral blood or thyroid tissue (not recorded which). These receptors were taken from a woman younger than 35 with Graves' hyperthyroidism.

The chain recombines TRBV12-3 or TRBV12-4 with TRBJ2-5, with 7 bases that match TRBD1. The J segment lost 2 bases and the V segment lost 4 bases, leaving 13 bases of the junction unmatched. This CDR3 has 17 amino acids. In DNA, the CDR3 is TGTGCCAGCAGTTACTCGAAGCCGACAGGGCCACAAGAGACCCAGTACTTC. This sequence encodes CASSYSKPTGPQETQYF.

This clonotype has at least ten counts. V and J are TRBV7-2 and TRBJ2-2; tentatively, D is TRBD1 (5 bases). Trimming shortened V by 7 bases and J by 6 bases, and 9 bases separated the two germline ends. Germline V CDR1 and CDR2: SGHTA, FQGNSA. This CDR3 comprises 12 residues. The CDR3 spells CASTRVAGELFF. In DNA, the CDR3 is TGTGCCAGCACCAGGGTGGCCGGGGAGCTGTTTTTT.